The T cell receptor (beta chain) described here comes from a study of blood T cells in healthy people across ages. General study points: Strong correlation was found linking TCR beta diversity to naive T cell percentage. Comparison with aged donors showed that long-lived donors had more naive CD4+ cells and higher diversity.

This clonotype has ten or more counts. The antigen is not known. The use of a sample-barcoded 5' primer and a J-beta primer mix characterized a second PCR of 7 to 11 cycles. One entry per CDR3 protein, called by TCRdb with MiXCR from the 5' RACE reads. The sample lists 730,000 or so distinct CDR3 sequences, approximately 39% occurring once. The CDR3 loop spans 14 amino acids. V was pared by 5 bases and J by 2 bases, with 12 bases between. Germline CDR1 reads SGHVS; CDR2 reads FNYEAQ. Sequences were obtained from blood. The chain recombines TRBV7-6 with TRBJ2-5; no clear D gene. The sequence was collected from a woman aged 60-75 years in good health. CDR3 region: CASSNNVLQETQYF. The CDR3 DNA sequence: TGTGCCAGCAGCAACAATGTCCTTCAAGAGACCCAGTACTTC.